This T cell receptor (beta chain) was documented in a study of blood T cells in healthy people across ages. Findings and limits, study-wide: With age, beta diversity per million T cells declined roughly linearly, significantly by 30 to 40.

The CDR3 contains 12 residues. Trimming stripped 5 bases from V and 7 bases from J, with 12 bases between. Per germline, CDR1 DFQATT and CDR2 SNEGSKA (reference sequence). A second PCR, run for about 7 to 11 cycles, used a sample-barcoded 5' primer plus a J-beta primer mix. In TCRdb, the 5' RACE reads were re-called with MiXCR into one record per CDR3 protein. The sample contains roughly 700,000 distinct CDR3 sequences, over 45% of which appear only once. This clonotype has more than one count but fewer than ten. Antigen: not known. Total RNA, at least 6 micrograms per sample, was extracted from PBMCs.

The receptor's source is a woman aged 60-70 years in good health. This sequence joins TRBV20-1 and TRBJ2-1; D gene unclear. Sequencing used blood. CDR3 region: CSADPSGNEQFF. CDR3 in DNA: TGCAGTGCTGATCCAAGTGGGAATGAGCAGTTCTTC.